Listed below are T cell receptor beta chains from one sample, sequenced in a study of Graves' ophthalmopathy and Graves' hyperthyroidism. Each CDR3 protein is one row after TCRdb ran MiXCR on the multiplex PCR reads. The sample holds 580,000 or so distinct CDR3 sequences, approximately 35% seen once. Sequencing input: peripheral blood or thyroid tissue (not recorded which). These receptors were taken from an adult man with Graves' hyperthyroidism. CDR3s leave out the opening cysteine and the closing phenylalanine or tryptophan. Not every row has a clone size; where given, it reads once, few, many or a size class.

cdr3_aa: SASRPRSGAF
j_call: TRBJ1-1
clone_size: -
v_call: TRBV20-1
cdr3_length: 10

cdr3_aa: ASSEQANTEAF
j_call: TRBJ1-1
clone_size: many
v_call: TRBV19
cdr3_length: 11

cdr3_aa: ASSQVAPEYEQY
j_call: TRBJ2-7
clone_size: -
v_call: TRBV7-9
cdr3_length: 12

cdr3_aa: ASSPMTGQANYGYT
j_call: TRBJ1-2
clone_size: few
v_call: TRBV7-2
cdr3_length: 14

cdr3_aa: ASRRGQESSYNSPLH
j_call: TRBJ1-6
clone_size: -
v_call: TRBV6-5
cdr3_length: 15

cdr3_aa: ASSLARQSSGANVLT
j_call: TRBJ2-6
clone_size: -
v_call: TRBV7-9
cdr3_length: 15

cdr3_aa: ASSYSGGEQY
j_call: TRBJ2-7
clone_size: many
v_call: TRBV6-5
cdr3_length: 10

cdr3_aa: AWSGTRNSPLH
j_call: TRBJ1-6
clone_size: few
v_call: TRBV30
cdr3_length: 11

cdr3_aa: ASSSSLAGGRDTQY
j_call: TRBJ2-3
clone_size: -
v_call: TRBV9
cdr3_length: 14

cdr3_aa: ASSLGNRDGGYT
j_call: TRBJ1-2
clone_size: many
v_call: TRBV5-8
cdr3_length: 12

cdr3_aa: ASSLDSGRASIDEQF
j_call: TRBJ2-1
clone_size: -
v_call: TRBV11-1
cdr3_length: 15

cdr3_aa: SVEKTAGGTEAF
j_call: TRBJ1-1
clone_size: -
v_call: TRBV29-1
cdr3_length: 12

cdr3_aa: ASRSKRFRDPQETQY
j_call: TRBJ2-5
clone_size: many
v_call: TRBV7-8
cdr3_length: 15

cdr3_aa: ASSYYREYQPQH
j_call: TRBJ1-5
clone_size: few
v_call: TRBV6-5
cdr3_length: 12

cdr3_aa: ASSLFQDRGAETQY
j_call: TRBJ2-5
clone_size: -
v_call: TRBV7-8
cdr3_length: 14

cdr3_aa: ASSPSGPANTGELF
j_call: TRBJ2-2
clone_size: few
v_call: TRBV18
cdr3_length: 14

cdr3_aa: ASSRPLGLAGGVYEQY
j_call: TRBJ2-7
clone_size: -
v_call: TRBV7-9
cdr3_length: 16

cdr3_aa: ASRLTWTGAYEQY
j_call: TRBJ2-7
clone_size: many
v_call: TRBV7-2
cdr3_length: 13

cdr3_aa: ASSDRGTTNEQY
j_call: TRBJ2-7
clone_size: -
v_call: TRBV7-9
cdr3_length: 12

cdr3_aa: AISDKKGQPINYGYT
j_call: TRBJ1-2
clone_size: many
v_call: TRBV10-3
cdr3_length: 15

cdr3_aa: SALDSGRNTGELF
j_call: TRBJ2-2
clone_size: -
v_call: TRBV20-1
cdr3_length: 13

cdr3_aa: SASDSLGIYEQY
j_call: TRBJ2-7
clone_size: many
v_call: TRBV20-1
cdr3_length: 12

cdr3_aa: ASSNTGSQPQH
j_call: TRBJ1-5
clone_size: many
v_call: TRBV7-9
cdr3_length: 11

cdr3_aa: ASNIAGSSTDTQY
j_call: TRBJ2-3
clone_size: -
v_call: TRBV10-2
cdr3_length: 13